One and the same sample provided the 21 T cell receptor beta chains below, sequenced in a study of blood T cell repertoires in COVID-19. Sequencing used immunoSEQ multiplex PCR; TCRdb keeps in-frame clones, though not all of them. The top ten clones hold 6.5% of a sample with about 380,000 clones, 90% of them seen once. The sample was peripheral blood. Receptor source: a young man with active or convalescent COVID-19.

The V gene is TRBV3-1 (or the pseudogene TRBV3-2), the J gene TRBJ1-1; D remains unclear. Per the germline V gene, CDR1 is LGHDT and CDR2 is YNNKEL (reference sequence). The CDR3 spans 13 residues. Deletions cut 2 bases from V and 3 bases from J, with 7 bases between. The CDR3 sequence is CASSQNPDTEAFF. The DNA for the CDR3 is TGTGCCAGCAGCCAAAACCCGGACACTGAAGCTTTCTTT.

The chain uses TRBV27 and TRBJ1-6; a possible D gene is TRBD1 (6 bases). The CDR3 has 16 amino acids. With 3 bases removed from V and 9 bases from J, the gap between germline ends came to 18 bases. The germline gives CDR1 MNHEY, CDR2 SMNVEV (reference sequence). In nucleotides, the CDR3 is TGTGCCAGCAGTTTGTCAGAGGGCAGGGGTGCTTCACCCCTCCACTTT. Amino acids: CASSLSEGRGASPLHF.

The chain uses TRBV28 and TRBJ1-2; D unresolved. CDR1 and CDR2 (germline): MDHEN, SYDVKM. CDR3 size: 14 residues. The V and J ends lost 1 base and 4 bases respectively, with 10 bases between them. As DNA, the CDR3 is TGTGCCAGCAGTTTATTTGGAGTAGGCTATGGCTACACCTTC. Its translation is CASSLFGVGYGYTF.

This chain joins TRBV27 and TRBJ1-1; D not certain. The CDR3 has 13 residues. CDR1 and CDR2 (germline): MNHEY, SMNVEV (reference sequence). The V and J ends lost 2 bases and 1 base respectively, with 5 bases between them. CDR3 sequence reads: CASSLRRNTEAFF. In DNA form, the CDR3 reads TGTGCCAGCAGTTTACGGAGGAACACTGAAGCTTTCTTT.

Here the CDR3 DNA reads TGTGCCAGCAGCCCCAAGAGTTACGAGCAGTACTTC. Protein product: CASSPKSYEQYF. The chain links TRBV3-1 (or the pseudogene TRBV3-2) to TRBJ2-7; D remains unclear. Trimming took 4 bases from V and 4 from J, leaving 8 bases between them. This CDR3 is built from 12 residues. The V gene's germline CDR1 is LGHDT and CDR2 YNNKEL (reference sequence).

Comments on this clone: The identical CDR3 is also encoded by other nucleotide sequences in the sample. CDR3 sequence: CASSEVLAVNTGELFF. CDR3 DNA sequence: TGTGCCAGCAGTGAGGTCCTAGCGGTGAACACCGGGGAGCTGTTTTTT. The gene calls are TRBV2 and TRBJ2-2; the match to TRBD2 covers 7 bases. Losses at the gene ends were 3 bases for V and 1 base for J; bases not matched to a gene: 5. CDR1 is SNHLY, CDR2 FYNNEI, per germline. This CDR3 region has 16 residues.

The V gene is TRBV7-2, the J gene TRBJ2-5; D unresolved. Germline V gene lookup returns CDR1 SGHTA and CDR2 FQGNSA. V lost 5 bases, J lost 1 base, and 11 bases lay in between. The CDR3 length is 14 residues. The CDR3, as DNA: TGTGCCAGCAGCCTTATTACGGGCCAAGAGACCCAGTACTTC. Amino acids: CASSLITGQETQYF.

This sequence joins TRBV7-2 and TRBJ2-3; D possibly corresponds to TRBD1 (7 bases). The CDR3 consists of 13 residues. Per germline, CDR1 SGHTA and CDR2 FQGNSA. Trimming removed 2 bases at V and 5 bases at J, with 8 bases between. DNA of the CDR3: TGTGCCAGCAGCTTACAGGGGGGAGATACGCAGTATTTT. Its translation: CASSLQGGDTQYF.

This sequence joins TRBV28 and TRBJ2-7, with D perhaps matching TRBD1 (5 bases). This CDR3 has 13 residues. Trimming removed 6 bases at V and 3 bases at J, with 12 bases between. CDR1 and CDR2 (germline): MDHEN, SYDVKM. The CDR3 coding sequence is TGTGCCAGCAGCTTTACAGGCGTCTACGAGCAGTACTTC. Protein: CASSFTGVYEQYF.

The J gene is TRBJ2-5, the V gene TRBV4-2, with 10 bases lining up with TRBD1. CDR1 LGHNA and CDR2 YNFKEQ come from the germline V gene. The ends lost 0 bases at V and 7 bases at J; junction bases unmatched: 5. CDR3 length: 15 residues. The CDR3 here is CASSQEGTGAGTQYF. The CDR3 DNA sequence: TGTGCCAGCAGCCAAGAGGGGACAGGGGCGGGGACCCAGTACTTC.

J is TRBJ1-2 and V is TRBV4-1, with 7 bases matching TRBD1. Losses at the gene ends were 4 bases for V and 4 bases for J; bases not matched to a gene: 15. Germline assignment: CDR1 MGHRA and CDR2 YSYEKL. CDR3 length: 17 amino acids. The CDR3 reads CASSPPWTGRRLYGYTF. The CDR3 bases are TGCGCCAGCAGCCCTCCCTGGACAGGAAGAAGACTCTATGGCTACACCTTC.

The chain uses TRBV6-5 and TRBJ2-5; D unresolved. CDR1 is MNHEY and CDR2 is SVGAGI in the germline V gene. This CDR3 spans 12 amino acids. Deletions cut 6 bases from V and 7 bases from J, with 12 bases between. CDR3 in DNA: TGTGCCAGCAGGAACCCCTCGGGGACCCAGTACTTC. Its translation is CASRNPSGTQYF.

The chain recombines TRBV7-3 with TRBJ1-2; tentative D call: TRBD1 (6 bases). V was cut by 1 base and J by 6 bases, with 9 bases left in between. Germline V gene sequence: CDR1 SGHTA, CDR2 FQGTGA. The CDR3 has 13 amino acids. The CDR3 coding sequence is TGTGCCAGCAGCTTAAACTCAGGGGATGGCTACACCTTC. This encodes CASSLNSGDGYTF.

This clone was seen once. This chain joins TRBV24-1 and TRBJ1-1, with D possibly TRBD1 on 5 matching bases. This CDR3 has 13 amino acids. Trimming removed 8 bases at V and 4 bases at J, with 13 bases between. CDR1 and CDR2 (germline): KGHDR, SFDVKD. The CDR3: CATTPGSGTEAFF. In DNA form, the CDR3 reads TGTGCCACCACCCCAGGGTCGGGCACTGAAGCTTTCTTT.

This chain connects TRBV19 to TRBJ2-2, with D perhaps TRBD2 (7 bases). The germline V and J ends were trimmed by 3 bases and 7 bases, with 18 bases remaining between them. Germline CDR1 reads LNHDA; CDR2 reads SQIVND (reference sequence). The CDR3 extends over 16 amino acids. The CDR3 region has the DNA TGTGCCAGTAGTATGGGTTTTGGGGGGGCTTACGGGGAGCTGTTTTTT. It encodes CASSMGFGGAYGELFF.

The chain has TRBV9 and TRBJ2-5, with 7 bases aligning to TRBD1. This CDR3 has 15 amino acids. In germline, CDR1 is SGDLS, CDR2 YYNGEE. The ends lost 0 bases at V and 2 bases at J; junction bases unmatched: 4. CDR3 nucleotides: TGTGCCAGCAGCGTAGGAGGACAGGTACAAGAGACCCAGTACTTC. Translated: CASSVGGQVQETQYF. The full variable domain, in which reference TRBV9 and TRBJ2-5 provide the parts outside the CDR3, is DSGVTQTPKHLITATGQRVTLRCSPRSGDLSVYWYQQSLDQGLQFLIQYYNGEERAKGNILERFSAQQFPDLHSELNLSSLELGDSALYFCASSVGGQVQETQYFGPGTRLLVL.

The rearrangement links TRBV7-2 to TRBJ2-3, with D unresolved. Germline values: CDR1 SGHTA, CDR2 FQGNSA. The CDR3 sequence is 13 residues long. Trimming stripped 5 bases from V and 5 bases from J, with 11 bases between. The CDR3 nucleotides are TGTGCCAGCAGCCCTCAGGTAGGAGATACGCAGTATTTT. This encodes CASSPQVGDTQYF.

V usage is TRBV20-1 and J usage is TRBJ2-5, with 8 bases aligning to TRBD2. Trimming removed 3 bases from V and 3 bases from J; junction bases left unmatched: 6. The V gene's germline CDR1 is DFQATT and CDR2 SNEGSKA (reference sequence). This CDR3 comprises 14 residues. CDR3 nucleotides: TGCAGTGCTAGTGGGGATAGCGGGGAAGAGACCCAGTACTTC. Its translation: CSASGDSGEETQYF.

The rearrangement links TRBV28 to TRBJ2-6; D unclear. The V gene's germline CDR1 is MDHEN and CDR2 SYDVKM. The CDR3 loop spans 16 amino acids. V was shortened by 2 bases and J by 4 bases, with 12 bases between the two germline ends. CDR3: CASSLGNPLGANVLTF. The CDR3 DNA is TGTGCCAGCAGTTTAGGCAACCCTCTGGGGGCCAACGTCCTGACTTTC.

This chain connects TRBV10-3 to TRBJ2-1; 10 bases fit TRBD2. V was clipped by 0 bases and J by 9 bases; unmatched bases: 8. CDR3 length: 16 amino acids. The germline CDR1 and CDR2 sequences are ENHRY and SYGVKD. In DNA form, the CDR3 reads TGTGCCATCAGTGAGTCGAACCAGCGGGGGGGCTCTGAGCAGTTCTTC. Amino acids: CAISESNQRGGSEQFF.

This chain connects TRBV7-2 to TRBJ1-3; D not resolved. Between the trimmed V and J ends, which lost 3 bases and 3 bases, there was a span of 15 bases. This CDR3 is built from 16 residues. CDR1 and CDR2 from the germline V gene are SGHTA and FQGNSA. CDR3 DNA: TGTGCCAGCAGCTTCGGCGGCAGAGTCGGTGGAAACACCATATATTTT. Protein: CASSFGGRVGGNTIYF.